This T cell receptor (beta chain) was captured by sequencing in a study of human thymus T cells. Measured with immunoSEQ multiplex PCR; TCRdb has only the in-frame clones, and not every one. The table shows some 46,000 clones, with approximately 95% occurring only once. This TCR was recovered from a girl less than two years old with a congenital heart defect but otherwise immunologically healthy. Sequenced input: blood.

The CDR3 nucleotides are TGTGCCAGCAGCTTAGGACAGGGCTATGGCTACACCTTC. Protein sequence: CASSLGQGYGYTF. The rearrangement uses TRBV7-9 and TRBJ1-2; TRBD1 matches 7 bases. The V gene end was trimmed by 1 base and the J gene end by 4 bases; junction bases not matched to a gene: 0. Germline-derived CDR1 and CDR2 are SEHNR and FQNEAQ (reference sequence). The CDR3 totals 13 residues.